These 20 T cell receptor beta chains share one sample of origin, sequenced in a study of control samples from healthy donors and cancer patients. The method was immunoSEQ multiplex PCR; TCRdb's version includes in-frame clones alone and lacks a portion of them. The sample has about 75,000 clones, over 65% seen once. Material for sequencing was blood. Receptors were obtained from a man aged 45-65 years in good health.

V is TRBV5-1 and J is TRBJ1-5; TRBD1 agrees at 8 bases. Per germline, CDR1 SGHRS and CDR2 YFSETQ. This CDR3 is 16 amino acids long. The junction had 8 bases not matched to a gene; V was cut back by 4 bases and J by 2 bases. CDR3 DNA: TGCGCCAGCAGCAGCGGGGAGACAGGGGGCAATCAGCCCCAGCATTTT. Its translation is CASSSGETGGNQPQHF. Full variable domain (rest looked up from reference TRBV5-1 and TRBJ1-5): KAGVTQTPRYLIKTRGQQVTLSCSPISGHRSVSWYQQTPGQGLQFLFEYFSETQRNKGNFPGRFSGRQFSNSRSEMNVSTLELGDSALYLCASSSGETGGNQPQHFGDGTRLSIL.

The gene calls are TRBV5-1 and TRBJ1-1, with D possibly TRBD1 on 5 matching bases. The CDR3 has 14 residues. The V and J ends lost 3 bases and 0 bases respectively, with 9 bases between them. Per the germline V gene, CDR1 is SGHRS and CDR2 is YFSETQ. The CDR3 DNA reads TGCGCCAGCAGCTGGGAGACAGTGAACACTGAAGCTTTCTTT. Translation: CASSWETVNTEAFF.

The chain joins TRBV30 to TRBJ2-3; 7 bases map to TRBD2. The CDR3 has 14 residues. The V gene end was trimmed by 3 bases and the J gene end by 3 bases; junction bases not matched to a gene: 6. Germline loops: CDR1 GTSNPN, CDR2 SVGIG (reference sequence). The DNA for the CDR3 is TGTGCCTGGAGCCGAACTAGCGCGACAGATACGCAGTATTTT. Its translation: CAWSRTSATDTQYF.

The V and J genes are TRBV5-4 and TRBJ2-3; a possible D gene is TRBD2 (5 bases). There are 15 residues in the CDR3. Germline V gene data show CDR1 as SGHNT and CDR2 as YYREEE (reference sequence). The germline V and J ends were trimmed by 3 bases and 6 bases, with 17 bases remaining between them. Here the CDR3 DNA reads TGTGCCAGCAGCTCTCAGAGGGCAACAGTGGATACGCAGTATTTT. It is translated as CASSSQRATVDTQYF.

The chain has TRBV7-2 and TRBJ2-3; 8 bases match TRBD1. Germline loops: CDR1 SGHTA, CDR2 FQGNSA. Losses at the gene ends were 5 bases for V and 4 bases for J; bases not matched to a gene: 11. CDR3 length equals 16 residues. CDR3 amino acids: CASSRTIGQGPDTQYF. The CDR3 bases are TGTGCCAGCAGCAGAACGATCGGACAGGGTCCAGATACGCAGTATTTT.

V and J are TRBV28 and TRBJ1-2; D is unresolved. The length of the CDR3 is 17 residues. V was clipped by 1 base and J by 3 bases, with 18 bases between them. In germline, CDR1 is MDHEN, CDR2 SYDVKM. CDR3 protein: CASSLLPSFSGDYGYTF. CDR3 DNA: TGTGCCAGCAGTTTATTACCCTCGTTCTCTGGGGACTATGGCTACACCTTC.

This clone was found a few times. The gene calls are TRBV19 and TRBJ1-6; D perhaps matches TRBD1 (6 bases). Per germline, CDR1 LNHDA and CDR2 SQIVND (reference sequence). CDR3 size: 14 residues. V lost 4 bases, J lost 8 bases, and 12 bases lay in between. The CDR3 protein is CASSRWTEDSPLHF. CDR3 nucleotide sequence: TGTGCCAGTAGTAGGTGGACAGAGGATTCACCCCTCCACTTT.

V gene TRBV9 combines with J gene TRBJ1-3; D call uncertain. There are 16 residues in the CDR3. Germline V CDR1 and CDR2: SGDLS, YYNGEE. Trimming stripped 0 bases from V and 2 bases from J, with 12 bases between. CDR3 nucleotide sequence: TGTGCCAGCAGCGTAGAGGGATATAATCCTGGAAACACCATATATTTT. Its translation is CASSVEGYNPGNTIYF.

The V call is TRBV5-1, the J call TRBJ2-7; 14 bases align to TRBD2. The CDR3 runs 19 residues. Germline assignment: CDR1 SGHRS and CDR2 YFSETQ. The V and J ends lost 0 bases and 0 bases, in that order; junction bases with no gene match: 8. The CDR3 DNA reads TGCGCCAGCAGCTTGGGTGGGACTAGCGGGAGTTTTAGCTCCTACGAGCAGTACTTC. This codes for CASSLGGTSGSFSSYEQYF.

V gene TRBV13 combines with J gene TRBJ1-6, with TRBD1 matching over 9 bases. The J segment lost 8 bases and the V segment lost 4 bases, leaving 6 bases of the junction unmatched. The CDR3 is made up of 15 amino acids. Germline V gene data show CDR1 as PRHDT and CDR2 as FYEKMQ (reference sequence). The CDR3 region is CASSSRTGVDSPLHF. CDR3 nucleotide sequence: TGTGCCAGCAGCTCCCGGACAGGGGTTGATTCACCCCTCCACTTT.

The chain combines TRBV11-1 with TRBJ2-7, with TRBD1 identical over 8 bases. The CDR3 is made up of 14 amino acids. V was pared by 5 bases and J by 1 base, with 4 bases of the junction left unmatched. Germline CDR1 SGHAT, CDR2 FQDESV (reference sequence). CDR3 in amino acids: CASSPGQGSYEQYF. CDR3 in DNA: TGTGCCAGCAGCCCCGGACAGGGATCCTACGAGCAGTACTTC.

This chain connects TRBV7-9 to TRBJ2-1, with TRBD2 matching 15 bases. CDR1 and CDR2 from the germline V gene are SEHNR and FQNEAQ (reference sequence). Trimming took 5 bases from V and 8 from J; bases not matched to a gene: 10. This CDR3 comprises 17 residues. CDR3 nucleotides: TGTGCCAGCAGCGCATGGGGACTAGCGGGAGGAGGCGATGAGCAGTTCTTC. Amino acid sequence: CASSAWGLAGGGDEQFF.

This chain joins TRBV5-4 and TRBJ1-5; 9 bases match TRBD1. The CDR3 has 16 residues. J was trimmed by 2 bases and V by 2 bases; bases with no gene match: 5. Germline assignment: CDR1 SGHNT and CDR2 YYREEE (reference sequence). The chain's CDR3 is CASSFGGQGGNQPQHF. The CDR3, as DNA: TGTGCCAGCAGCTTTGGGGGACAGGGTGGCAATCAGCCCCAGCATTTT.

The chain carries TRBV19 and TRBJ2-7, with TRBD2 identical over 10 bases. Germline CDR1 LNHDA, CDR2 SQIVND (reference sequence). J gave up 0 bases and V 5 bases, and 7 bases lay outside the gene matches. The CDR3 sequence is 16 residues long. The CDR3 protein is CASSSRTSGLSYEQYF. CDR3 sequence (DNA): TGTGCCAGTAGTTCCCGGACTAGCGGACTCTCCTACGAGCAGTACTTC.

The V gene is TRBV12-3 or TRBV12-4, the J gene TRBJ2-1; no firm D call. Trimming stripped 1 base from V and 7 bases from J, with 5 bases between. The CDR3 length is 12 residues. CDR3 DNA: TGTGCCAGCAGTTTAGGGGCTAATGAGCAGTTCTTC. Its protein product is CASSLGANEQFF.

The chain carries TRBV5-1 and TRBJ2-1; D is unclear. CDR1 and CDR2 from the germline V gene are SGHRS and YFSETQ. Trimming took off 4 bases at V and 0 bases at J, with 11 bases between the two ends. There are 15 residues in the CDR3. CDR3 region: CASSLGFSSYNEQFF. In DNA, the CDR3 is TGCGCCAGCAGCCTGGGGTTTAGCTCCTACAATGAGCAGTTCTTC. The variable domain in full, with the rest retrieved from reference TRBV5-1 and TRBJ2-1, is KAGVTQTPRYLIKTRGQQVTLSCSPISGHRSVSWYQQTPGQGLQFLFEYFSETQRNKGNFPGRFSGRQFSNSRSEMNVSTLELGDSALYLCASSLGFSSYNEQFFGPGTRLTVL.

This clone was counted a few times. The chain employs TRBV14 and TRBJ2-6; 8 bases are shared with TRBD2. Germline V gene lookup returns CDR1 SGHDN and CDR2 FVKESK. The V and J ends lost 5 bases and 3 bases, in that order; junction bases with no gene match: 9. This CDR3 contains 17 residues. CDR3: CASSYYTGGIGANVLTF. CDR3 nucleotides: TGTGCCAGCAGCTATTACACGGGAGGGATTGGGGCCAACGTCCTGACTTTC.

The chain is built from TRBV4-3 and TRBJ2-5, with 8 bases fitting TRBD2. The trim removed 0 bases at V and 5 bases at J, leaving 5 bases unmatched. The CDR3 spans 15 residues. Germline CDR1 and CDR2: LGHNA and YSLEER. The DNA of the CDR3 is TGCGCCAGCAGCCAAGATCCGGGAGGGATGGAGACCCAGTACTTC. It encodes CASSQDPGGMETQYF.

The chain links TRBV4-3 to TRBJ1-1; 11 bases line up with TRBD1. Germline assignment: CDR1 LGHNA and CDR2 YSLEER. The CDR3 totals 16 residues. The V gene end was trimmed by 1 base and the J gene end by 1 base; junction bases not matched to a gene: 2. The CDR3 DNA follows: TGCGCCAGCAGCCAAGGGACAGGGGGCACGAACACTGAAGCTTTCTTT. It translates to CASSQGTGGTNTEAFF.

The chain uses TRBV4-3 and TRBJ2-1; D not resolved. Deletions cut 2 bases from V and 3 bases from J, with 5 bases between. Germline lookup yields CDR1 LGHNA and CDR2 YSLEER. There are 13 residues in the CDR3. The CDR3 region is CASSQNGYNEQFF. In DNA form, the CDR3 reads TGCGCCAGCAGCCAAAACGGCTACAATGAGCAGTTCTTC.